These 10 T cell receptor beta chains were all obtained from the same sample, sequenced in a study of cytomegalovirus exposure and HLA in healthy donors. Sequencing was performed with immunoSEQ multiplex PCR; in TCRdb, only in-frame clones are kept and a portion is missing. The sample carries fewer than 200,000 clones, around nine tenths recorded once. Sequenced: PBMCs. These receptors were taken from a man between 18 and 35 years old in good health and CMV-seropositive.

The rearrangement joins TRBV19 to TRBJ1-6, with 11 bases matching TRBD1. This CDR3 region has 16 residues. The V gene's germline CDR1 is LNHDA and CDR2 SQIVND (reference sequence). Trimming at V came to 6 bases and at J to 10 bases, leaving 11 bases not matched to a gene. The DNA of the CDR3 is TGTGCCAGTAGCACGACCGGGACAGGGGGAACATCACCCCTCCACTTT. Translating it yields CASSTTGTGGTSPLHF.

On this clone itself: Other DNA sequences within the sample encode an identical CDR3. V and J are TRBV27 and TRBJ2-7; TRBD2 aligns across 7 bases. The V gene end was trimmed by 2 bases and the J gene end by 0 bases; junction bases not matched to a gene: 4. Germline CDR1 and CDR2: MNHEY and SMNVEV (reference sequence). This CDR3 is built from 15 residues. The CDR3 loop is CASSLGAGSSYEQYF. CDR3 DNA sequence: TGTGCCAGCAGTTTAGGAGCGGGAAGCTCCTACGAGCAGTACTTC.

This chain joins TRBV9 and TRBJ2-2, with 12 bases aligning to TRBD2. Unmatched junction bases numbered 6, after V lost 3 bases and J lost 0 bases. CDR3 length equals 18 residues. From germline, CDR1 is SGDLS and CDR2 YYNGEE. The CDR3 DNA follows: TGTGCCAGCAGCGAACCTAGCGGGGGGGGTCCGAACACCGGGGAGCTGTTTTTT. It specifies CASSEPSGGGPNTGELFF.

This chain connects TRBV6-5 to TRBJ2-1; no definite D call. V was cut by 10 bases and J by 5 bases, with 12 bases left in between. The CDR3 runs 12 residues. The V gene's germline CDR1 is MNHEY and CDR2 SVGAGI. The CDR3 DNA reads TGTGCCACCCTCGACTTAAACAATGAGCAGTTCTTC. It encodes CATLDLNNEQFF.

This rearrangement joins TRBV7-6 to TRBJ1-3, with 7 bases that match TRBD1. The CDR3 runs 16 residues. Germline CDR1 is SGHVS and CDR2 is FNYEAQ. J was trimmed by 6 bases and V by 6 bases; bases with no gene match: 14. DNA for the CDR3: TGTGCCAGCAGACCCACATACAGGGGAACGGCAAACACCATATATTTT. Translated, it gives CASRPTYRGTANTIYF.

This chain uses TRBV6-6 with TRBJ2-7, with D unresolved. Trimming took 7 bases from V and 1 from J, leaving 11 bases between them. This CDR3 has 13 amino acids. Germline V CDR1 and CDR2: MNHNY, SVGAGI (reference sequence). The CDR3 DNA reads as TGTGCCAGCACCCATTCGGTATCCTACGAGCAGTACTTC. Amino acid sequence: CASTHSVSYEQYF.

This clone has more than one count but fewer than ten. The chain combines TRBV29-1 with TRBJ2-7; no definite D call. The CDR3 consists of 12 residues. V shed 4 bases and J shed 1 base, with 8 bases lying between them. Looked up from germline, CDR1 is SQVTM and CDR2 is ANQGSEA. The CDR3 protein is CSVGSVSYEQYF. The CDR3 DNA is TGCAGCGTTGGTTCGGTGTCCTACGAGCAGTACTTC.

The CDR3 bases are TGTGCCAGCAGTTGGGACAGCCATACCTACGAGCAGTACTTC. Protein: CASSWDSHTYEQYF. The V and J genes are TRBV27 and TRBJ2-7, with 7 bases that match TRBD1. The germline V gene has CDR1 MNHEY and CDR2 SMNVEV (reference sequence). There are 14 residues in the CDR3. The trim removed 4 bases at V and 2 bases at J, leaving 5 bases unmatched.

The chain combines TRBV27 with TRBJ2-7; D gene unclear. The V gene's germline CDR1 is MNHEY and CDR2 SMNVEV (reference sequence). Trimming removed 1 base at V and 2 bases at J, with 15 bases between. The CDR3 contains 16 residues. This chain's CDR3 is CASSLLPAPGTYEQYF. DNA of the CDR3: TGTGCCAGCAGTTTATTGCCAGCCCCGGGTACCTACGAGCAGTACTTC.

This rearrangement joins TRBV7-6 to TRBJ1-2; D perhaps matches TRBD1 (6 bases). Trimming shortened V by 5 bases and J by 10 bases, and 20 bases separated the two germline ends. The CDR3 spans 14 residues. Germline lookup yields CDR1 SGHVS and CDR2 FNYEAQ. CDR3 coding DNA: TGTGCCAGCAGCCCCGGGACACCAAACCGGGACTACACCTTC. Translated, it gives CASSPGTPNRDYTF.